The clone carrying this T cell receptor beta chain appeared many times. What it recognizes is unknown. This sample was taken from a study of regulatory T cells in long-lasting Graves disease. Looking at the study overall: Over 5 years on antithyroid drugs plus positive TSH receptor antibodies marked Graves' disease as persistent.

Relying on iRepertoire HTBI primers and Arm-PCR of CDR3 regions, the team built TCR beta libraries. TCRdb passed the multiplex PCR reads through MiXCR, listing each CDR3 protein once. The table has fewer than 400,000 distinct CDR3 sequences, 20% seen once; the top ten hold around 30%. Per the germline V gene, CDR1 is MNHEY and CDR2 is SMNVEV (reference sequence). V lost 4 bases and J lost 7, with 13 bases in between. The CDR3 length is 14 residues. Study-level findings and limits: Persistent patients shared more public clonotypes (fewer than 3,000) than newly diagnosed patients (about 1,000). Persistent Graves' patients possessed reduced TCR diversity relative to recently diagnosed ones.

Time point of the sample: persistent/refractory GD, antithyroid drugs over 5 years with positive TRAb. The TCR library used RNA extracted from PBMCs. The genes are TRBV27 and TRBJ1-4; possible D gene TRBD1, 5 bases. The sequence derives from a female donor with Graves disease. The sequenced sample was peripheral blood mononuclear cells (PBMCs), obtained when the disease was refractory, from a patient treated with antithyroid drugs. CDR3 protein: CASSWGGDGEKLFF. The CDR3 DNA follows: TGTGCCAGCAGTTGGGGGGGGGATGGTGAAAAACTGTTTTTT.